Listed below are T cell receptor beta chains from one sample, sequenced in a study of CD8 T cells in ankylosing spondylitis. TCRdb reanalysed the 5' RACE reads using MiXCR and keeps one entry per CDR3 protein. Of 250,000 to 400,000 distinct CDR3 sequences in the sample, around a tenth were seen once. Sequenced sample: blood, either unsorted or a sorted T cell fraction (not recorded which). These receptors were obtained from a female donor with ankylosing spondylitis or in good health (not recorded which). Both conserved end residues are part of each CDR3. The order of the fields is D gene, V gene, clone size, J gene, CDR3 protein, CDR3 DNA. A D gene is named only where the DNA matches it firmly. Part of the rows lack a size; the others show once, few, many or a class for expanded clones.

TRBD1	TRBV29-1	many	TRBJ2-7	CSVDGTGYEQYF	TGCAGCGTTGACGGGACAGGATACGAGCAGTACTTC
-	TRBV5-5	few	TRBJ1-6	CASSRDHSRIGSPLHF	TGTGCCAGCAGCCGGGACCACTCTAGAATCGGGTCACCCCTCCACTTT
TRBD1	TRBV20-1	many	TRBJ1-6	CSALPTGGTYNSPLHF	TGCAGTGCTCTCCCGACAGGGGGGACCTATAATTCACCCCTCCACTTT
TRBD2	TRBV20-1	many	TRBJ2-7	CSASVRLAGEQYF	TGCAGTGCTAGCGTAAGGCTAGCGGGCGAGCAGTACTTC
TRBD2	TRBV20-1	many	TRBJ2-3	CSASASGMADTQYF	TGCAGTGCTAGCGCTAGCGGGATGGCGGATACGCAGTATTTT
TRBD1	TRBV24-1	many	TRBJ1-5	CATSDPGGTQPQHF	TGTGCCACCAGTGACCCAGGGGGCACCCAGCCCCAGCATTTT
-	TRBV5-1	many	TRBJ2-7	CASSLPTVSYEQYF	TGCGCCAGCAGCTTACCGACAGTCTCCTACGAGCAGTACTTC
TRBD2	TRBV20-1	few	TRBJ2-3	CSARDLAGGFTDTQYF	TGCAGTGCTAGAGACCTAGCGGGAGGATTCACAGATACGCAGTATTTT
-	TRBV20-1	many	TRBJ2-3	CSARDPGTDTQYF	TGCAGTGCTAGAGATCCCGGCACAGATACGCAGTATTTT
TRBD2	TRBV5-1	few	TRBJ2-7	CASSLVLAGSYEQYF	TGCGCCAGCAGCTTGGTCCTAGCGGGCTCCTACGAGCAGTACTTC
TRBD2	TRBV20-1	many	TRBJ2-1	CSASSGELYNEQFF	TGCAGTGCCTCTAGCGGGGAGTTATACAATGAGCAGTTCTTC
-	TRBV15	many	TRBJ2-1	CATRGMGDEQFF	TGTGCCACCAGAGGTATGGGCGATGAGCAGTTCTTC
TRBD2	TRBV10-3	-	TRBJ2-1	CATRSGGEQFF	TGTGCCACCCGTTCGGGAGGGGAGCAGTTCTTC
-	TRBV15	-	TRBJ1-5	CATSLSTPRGLNQPQHF	TGTGCCACCAGCCTATCCACGCCCAGGGGACTCAATCAGCCCCAGCATTTT
TRBD1	TRBV11-2	-	TRBJ2-3	CASSLRGARGRSDTQYF	TGTGCCAGCAGCTTAAGGGGGGCCAGGGGGCGATCAGATACGCAGTATTTT
-	TRBV20-1	many	TRBJ2-4	CSASLPAGSIQYF	TGCAGTGCTAGCTTGCCGGCGGGGAGCATTCAGTACTTC
TRBD1	TRBV5-1	many	TRBJ1-5	CASSSGQGDQPQHF	TGCGCCAGCAGCTCGGGACAGGGTGACCAGCCCCAGCATTTT
-	TRBV7-6	few	TRBJ2-1	CASSETRQGQFF	TGTGCCAGCAGCGAAACAAGGCAGGGGCAGTTCTTC
TRBD1	TRBV10-3	many	TRBJ1-4	CAIRPGQGPLGSNEKLFF	TGTGCCATCAGGCCGGGACAGGGGCCACTCGGGTCTAATGAAAAACTGTTTTTT
-	TRBV10-3	many	TRBJ2-7	CAISGGTTGITTYEQYF	TGTGCCATCAGTGGGGGTACGACGGGTATAACGACCTACGAGCAGTACTTC
-	TRBV6-2/TRBV6-3	-	TRBJ1-2	CASSYTNYGYTF	TGTGCCAGCAGTTATACAAACTATGGCTACACCTTC
TRBD1	TRBV5-1	many	TRBJ2-1	CASSLGDRGPLGYNEQFF	TGCGCCAGCAGCTTGGGGGACAGGGGGCCCCTCGGGTACAATGAGCAGTTCTTC
-	TRBV29-1	many	TRBJ1-1	CSVGHPLNTEAFF	TGCAGCGTCGGCCACCCCTTGAACACTGAAGCTTTCTTT
-	TRBV28	many	TRBJ2-3	CASTKGGSYSRDTQYF	TGTGCCAGCACCAAAGGGGGGTCTTACTCGCGCGATACGCAGTATTTT
-	TRBV18	once	TRBJ2-3	CASSPEGVTDKQYF	TGTGCCAGCTCACCAGAGGGGGTCACAGATAAGCAGTATTTT
-	TRBV7-2	-	TRBJ1-2	CASSPRTATPSNYGYTF	TGTGCCAGCAGCCCCCGGACAGCAACCCCCTCTAACTATGGCTACACCTTC